Given below is one T cell receptor beta chain in context. What antigen it recognizes has not been identified. Within one base of it there is no much larger clone, and no base qualities were kept. The library was produced with the immunoSEQ multiplex PCR assay. TCRdb retrieved this table from immuneACCESS and kept in-frame rearrangements only. Not all clones are present; in checked studies, unresolved V genes account for under half, and no reason is known for the remainder. The sample table records fewer than 500,000 clones; 75% to 95% of these occur just once. Clones ranked in the top ten supply just under 6.5% of the sample. For this chain, trimming is 5 bases at the V end and 5 bases at the J end, and the number of junction bases without a gene match is 7. The germline V gene specifies MNHEY as CDR1 and SVGAGI as CDR2. From cysteine to phenylalanine, the CDR3 is 14 amino acids long. The DNA shown is the 42-base CDR3, in frame from base 1.

These data come from a study of control samples from healthy donors and cancer patients (TCRdb year 2020). The sample comprised PBMCs. In this chain, TRBV6-5 is recombined with TRBJ1-1, and TRBD1 matches 8 of the central bases. The sequence was obtained from a man aged 40-49 years with head and neck cancer. In nucleotide form, the sequence is TGTGCCAGCAGTACTAACAGGGGGGGAACTGAAGCTTTCTTT. This yields the protein CASSTNRGGTEAFF.